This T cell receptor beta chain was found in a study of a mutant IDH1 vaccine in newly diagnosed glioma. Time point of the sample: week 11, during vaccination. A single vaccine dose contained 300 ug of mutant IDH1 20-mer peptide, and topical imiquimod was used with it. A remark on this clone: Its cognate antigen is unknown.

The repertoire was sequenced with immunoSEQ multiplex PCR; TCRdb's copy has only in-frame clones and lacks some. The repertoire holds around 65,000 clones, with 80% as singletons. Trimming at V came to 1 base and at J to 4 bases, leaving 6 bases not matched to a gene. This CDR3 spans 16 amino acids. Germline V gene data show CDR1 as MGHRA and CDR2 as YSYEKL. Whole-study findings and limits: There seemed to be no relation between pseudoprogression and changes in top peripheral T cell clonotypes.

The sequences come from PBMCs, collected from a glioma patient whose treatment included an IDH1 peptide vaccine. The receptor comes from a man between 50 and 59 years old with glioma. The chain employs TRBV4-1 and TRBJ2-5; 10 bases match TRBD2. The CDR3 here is CASSQGSAGGGETQYF. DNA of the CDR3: TGCGCCAGCAGCCAAGGGTCAGCGGGAGGGGGAGAGACCCAGTACTTC.